This T cell receptor beta chain was sequenced for a study of cytomegalovirus exposure and HLA in healthy donors. General observations from the study: Despite most TCR sequences being rare, some public TCRs occurred in many donors. Indistinguishable V segments such as TRBV6-2 and TRBV6-3 were excluded. Published work reported that the classifier diagnosed cytomegalovirus status with high specificity and sensitivity.

Germline V gene lookup returns CDR1 KGHSH and CDR2 LQKENI. Trimming removed 4 bases from V and 4 bases from J, with 20 bases in between. CDR3 size: 16 residues. With regard to this clone: Its antigen is not identified.

The study ran its PCR with 60 Vbeta and 13 Jbeta primers. The method was immunoSEQ multiplex PCR; TCRdb's version includes in-frame clones alone and lacks a portion of them. Its table lists approximately 110,000 clones. The clonotype was recovered from a man aged 25 to 45 in good health and CMV-seronegative. This chain joins TRBV18 and TRBJ2-7, with a possible D match to TRBD1 (6 bases). Source material: PBMCs. The CDR3 nucleotides are TGTGCCAGCTCACTCACCTATGGAACAGGGTATTACGAGCAGTACTTC. As protein: CASSLTYGTGYYEQYF. The full variable domain, completed using reference TRBV18 and TRBJ2-7, is NAGVMQNPRHLVRRRGQEARLRCSPMKGHSHVYWYRQLPEEGLKFMVYLQKENIIDESGMPKERFSAEFPKEGPSILRIQQVVRGDSAAYFCASSLTYGTGYYEQYFGPGTRLTVT.